Listed below are T cell receptor beta chains from one sample, sequenced in a study of shared clonotypes between healthy human individuals. The assay was immunoSEQ multiplex PCR, and TCRdb's table has in-frame clones only and misses some. Among roughly 1,000,000 clones listed, approximately 78% were seen once. The sample consisted of memory CD4+ T cells from PBMCs. The receptors derive from a man aged 18 to 29 in good health. Some clones in this sample may be carry-over from other donors' samples. The CDR3 runs from the conserved cysteine through the conserved F or W. The listing skips clone size in some rows; elsewhere it reads once, few, many or a size class.

few TRBV5-1 CASSLSGTGSYEQYF
. TRBV18 CASSPTRDQPQHF
. TRBV5-4 CASSLARVSDTQYF
. TRBV27 CASRMDRESYEQYF
. TRBV5-1 CASSLLAGTRRTYEQYF
. TRBV5-8 CASSLVRDRAYEQHF
once TRBV19 CASSTVGDKSGTGYGYTF
. TRBV6-6 CASSYPTGRTEAFF
. TRBV5-4 CASFRWGAYEQYF
. TRBV30 CAWTRDYYQETQYF
few TRBV5-1 CASSAYSYEQYF
. TRBV7-2 CASSIRGREQFF
. TRBV2 CATGGVSGNTIYF
. TRBV14 CASSQGQPQHF
. TRBV18 CASSPQKNTEAFF
few TRBV7-3 CASSFGTGADTQYF
. TRBV6-1 CASRQGVYTEAFF
. TRBV28 CASSLVRTAPFF
. TRBV11-3 CASSEGDYEQYF
. TRBV2 CASSERGKTGELFF
once TRBV28 CASSKGGPPLVAFF
. TRBV5-1 CASSLGTYGYTF
. TRBV6-6 CASRPMGVGQPQHF
few TRBV7-2 CASSYRGSEGYTF
. TRBV11-2 CASSPLAGNTEAFF
. TRBV4-2 CASSSAGKGGYTF
. TRBV29-1 CSVCPGWGMNTEAFF
. TRBV29-1 CSAIVGLSYEQYF
few TRBV19 CASLPRGTARGTEAFF
few TRBV30 CAWYQSRANVLTF
. TRBV4-2 CASSQVAVAGVNEQFF
. TRBV28 CASSLSRSTDTQYF
. TRBV7-3 CASSQTGTIDQPQHF
. TRBV25-1 CASMGAGAGTQYF
. TRBV2 CASSVRREWSGELFF
. TRBV7-2 CASSLFDQGGYTF
. TRBV29-1 CSADRLAGETQYF
. TRBV9 CASSYQGGEQYF
. TRBV27 CASSLGQGFSYEQYF
. TRBV14 CASSRVRETQYF
. TRBV27 CASSAGVGGKGQPQHF
once TRBV5-5 CASSFIGGGSANTGELFF
. TRBV14 CASSLTGGSTEAFF
. TRBV6-1 CASSEEGGSGYTF
few TRBV28 CASSFGGASEETQYF
. TRBV4-1 CASSQGSGGSRNTIYF
. TRBV19 CASSAQQKLLFF
. TRBV6-1 CASSGGTSGSFSTDTQYF